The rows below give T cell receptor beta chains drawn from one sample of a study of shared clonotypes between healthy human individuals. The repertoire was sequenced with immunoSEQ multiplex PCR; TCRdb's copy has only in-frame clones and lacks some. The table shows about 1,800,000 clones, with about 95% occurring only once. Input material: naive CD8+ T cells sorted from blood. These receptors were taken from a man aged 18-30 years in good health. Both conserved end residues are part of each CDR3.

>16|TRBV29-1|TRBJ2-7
CSVETWTGGNVYEQYF
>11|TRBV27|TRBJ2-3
CASSYSNTQYF
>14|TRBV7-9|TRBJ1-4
CASSLSGGREKLFF
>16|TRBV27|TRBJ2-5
CASFPGQTYSGETQYF
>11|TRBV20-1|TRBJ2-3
CSAPWGGAQYF
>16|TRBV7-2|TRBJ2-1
CASSQSRTRPNNEQFF
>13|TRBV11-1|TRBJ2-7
CASSQTDYYEQYF
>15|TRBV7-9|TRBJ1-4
CASSLVRDYNEKLFF
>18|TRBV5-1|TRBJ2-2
CASSWPVLTTGDTGELFF
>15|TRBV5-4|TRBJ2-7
CASSLGQGASYEQYF
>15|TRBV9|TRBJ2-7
CASSVDGGPAYEQYF
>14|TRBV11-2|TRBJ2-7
CASTPSGTGYEQYF
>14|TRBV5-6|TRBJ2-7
CASSMRGKTYEQYF